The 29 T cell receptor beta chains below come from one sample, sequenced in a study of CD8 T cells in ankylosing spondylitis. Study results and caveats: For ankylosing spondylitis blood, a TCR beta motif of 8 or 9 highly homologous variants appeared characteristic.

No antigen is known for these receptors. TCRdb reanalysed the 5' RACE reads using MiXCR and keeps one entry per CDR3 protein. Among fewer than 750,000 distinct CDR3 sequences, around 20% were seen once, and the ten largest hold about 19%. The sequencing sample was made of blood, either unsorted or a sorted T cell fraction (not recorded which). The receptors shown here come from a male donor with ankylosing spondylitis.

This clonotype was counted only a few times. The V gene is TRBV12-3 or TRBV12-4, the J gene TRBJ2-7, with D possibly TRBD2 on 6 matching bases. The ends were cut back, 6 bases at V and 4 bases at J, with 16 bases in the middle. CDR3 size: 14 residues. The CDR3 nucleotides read TGTGCCAGCAGGGAGACCGGGACTCGATACGAGCAGTACTTC. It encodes CASRETGTRYEQYF.

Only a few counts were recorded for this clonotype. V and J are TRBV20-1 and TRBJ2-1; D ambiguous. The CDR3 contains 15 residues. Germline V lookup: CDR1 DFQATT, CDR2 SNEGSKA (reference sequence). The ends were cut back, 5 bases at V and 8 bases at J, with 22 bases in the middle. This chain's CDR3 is CSAFNSLSLGDEQFF. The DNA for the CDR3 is TGCAGTGCTTTTAACTCCCTCTCATTGGGCGATGAGCAGTTCTTC.

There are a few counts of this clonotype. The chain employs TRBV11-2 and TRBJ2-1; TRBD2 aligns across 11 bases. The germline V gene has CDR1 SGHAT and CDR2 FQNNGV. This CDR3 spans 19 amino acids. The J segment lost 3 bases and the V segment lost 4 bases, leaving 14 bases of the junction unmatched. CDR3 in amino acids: CASSSRRYITSGSYNEQFF. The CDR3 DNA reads TGTGCCAGCAGCTCCAGAAGATACATAACTAGCGGGAGCTACAATGAGCAGTTCTTC.

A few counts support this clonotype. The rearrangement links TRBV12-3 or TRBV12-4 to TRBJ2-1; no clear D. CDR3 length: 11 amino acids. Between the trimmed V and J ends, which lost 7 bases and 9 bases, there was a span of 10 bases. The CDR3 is CASTPQVEQFF. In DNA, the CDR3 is TGTGCCAGCACCCCCCAGGTTGAGCAGTTCTTC.

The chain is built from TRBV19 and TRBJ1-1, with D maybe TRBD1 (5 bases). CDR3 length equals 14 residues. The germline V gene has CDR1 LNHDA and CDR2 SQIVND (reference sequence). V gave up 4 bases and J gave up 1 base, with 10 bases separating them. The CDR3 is CASSTGPRNTEAFF. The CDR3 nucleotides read TGTGCCAGTAGTACGGGACCGCGGAACACTGAAGCTTTCTTT.

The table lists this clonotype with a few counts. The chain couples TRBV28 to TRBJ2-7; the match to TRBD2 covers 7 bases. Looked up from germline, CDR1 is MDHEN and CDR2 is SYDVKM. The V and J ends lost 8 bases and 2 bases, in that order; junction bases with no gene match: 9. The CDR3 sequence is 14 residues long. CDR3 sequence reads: CASWTAAGTYEQYF. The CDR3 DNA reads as TGTGCCAGCTGGACTGCAGCGGGGACCTACGAGCAGTACTTC.

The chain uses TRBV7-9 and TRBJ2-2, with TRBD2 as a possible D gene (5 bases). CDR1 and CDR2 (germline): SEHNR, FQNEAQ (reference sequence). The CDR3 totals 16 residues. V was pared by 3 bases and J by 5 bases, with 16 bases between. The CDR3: CASSFRGQTLTGELFF. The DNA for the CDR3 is TGTGCCAGCAGCTTTCGGGGTCAGACGCTTACCGGGGAGCTGTTTTTT.

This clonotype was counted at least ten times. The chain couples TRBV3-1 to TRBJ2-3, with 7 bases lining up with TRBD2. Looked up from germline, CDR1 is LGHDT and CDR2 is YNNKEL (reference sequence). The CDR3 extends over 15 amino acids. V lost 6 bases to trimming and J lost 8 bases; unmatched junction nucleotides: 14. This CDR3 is CASRPPAGPQSTQYF. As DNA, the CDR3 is TGTGCCAGCAGGCCTCCAGCGGGACCCCAGAGTACGCAGTATTTT.

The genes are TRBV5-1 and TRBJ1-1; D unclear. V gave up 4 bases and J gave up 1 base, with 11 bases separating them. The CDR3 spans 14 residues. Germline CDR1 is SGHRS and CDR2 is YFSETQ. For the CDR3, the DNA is TGCGCCAGCAGCACGGGGAGTTCGAACACTGAAGCTTTCTTT. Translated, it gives CASSTGSSNTEAFF.

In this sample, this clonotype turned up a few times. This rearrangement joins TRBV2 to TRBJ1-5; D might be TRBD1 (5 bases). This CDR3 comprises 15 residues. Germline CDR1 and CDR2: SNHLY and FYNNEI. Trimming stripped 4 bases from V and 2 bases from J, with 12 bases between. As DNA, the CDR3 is TGTGCCAGCAGTGTGGGACTCCCAGGCAATCAGCCCCAGCATTTT. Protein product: CASSVGLPGNQPQHF.

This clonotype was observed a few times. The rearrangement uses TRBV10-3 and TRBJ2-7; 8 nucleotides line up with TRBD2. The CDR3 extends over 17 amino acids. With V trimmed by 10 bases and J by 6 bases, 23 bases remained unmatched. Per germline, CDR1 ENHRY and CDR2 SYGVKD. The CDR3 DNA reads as TGTGCCACCCGCTCACCCCTAGCGGGTGCTCTTTCCCTCGAGCAGTACTTC. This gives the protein CATRSPLAGALSLEQYF.

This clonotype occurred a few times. For the CDR3, the DNA is TGTGCCAGCAGCTTCCAGACCGGCTCTGGAAACACCATATATTTT. Translated: CASSFQTGSGNTIYF. J is TRBJ1-3 and V is TRBV7-2, with D hard to call. The CDR3 totals 15 residues. Germline V gene sequence: CDR1 SGHTA, CDR2 FQGNSA. V lost 3 bases, J lost 0 bases, and 9 bases lay in between.

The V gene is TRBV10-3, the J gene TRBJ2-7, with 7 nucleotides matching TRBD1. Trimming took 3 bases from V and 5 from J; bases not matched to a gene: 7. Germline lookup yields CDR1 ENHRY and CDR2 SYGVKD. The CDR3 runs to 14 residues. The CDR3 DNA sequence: TGTGCCATCAGTGAAGACAGGGTCGTAAACGAGCAGTACTTC. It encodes CAISEDRVVNEQYF.

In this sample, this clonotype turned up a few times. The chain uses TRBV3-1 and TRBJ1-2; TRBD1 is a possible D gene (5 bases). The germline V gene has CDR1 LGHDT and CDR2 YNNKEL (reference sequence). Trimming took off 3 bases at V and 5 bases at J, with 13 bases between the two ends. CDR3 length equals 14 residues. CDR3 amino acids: CASSHSDNLYGYTF. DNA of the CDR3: TGTGCCAGCAGCCACTCGGACAACTTATATGGCTACACCTTC. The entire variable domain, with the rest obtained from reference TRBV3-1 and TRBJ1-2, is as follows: DTAVSQTPKYLVTQMGNDKSIKCEQNLGHDTMYWYKQDSKKFLKIMFSYNNKELIINETVPNRFSPKSPDKAHLNLHINSLELGDSAVYFCASSHSDNLYGYTFGSGTRLTVV.

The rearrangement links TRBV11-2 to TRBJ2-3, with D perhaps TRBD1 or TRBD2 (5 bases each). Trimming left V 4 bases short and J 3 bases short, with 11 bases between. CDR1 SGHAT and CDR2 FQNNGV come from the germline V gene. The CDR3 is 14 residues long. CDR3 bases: TGTGCCAGCAGCTGGGGACCGGTGACAGATACGCAGTATTTT. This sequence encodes CASSWGPVTDTQYF.

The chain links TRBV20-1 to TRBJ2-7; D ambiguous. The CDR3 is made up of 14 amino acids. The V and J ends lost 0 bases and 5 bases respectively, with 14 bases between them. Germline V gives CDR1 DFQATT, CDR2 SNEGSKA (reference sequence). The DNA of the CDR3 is TGCAGTGCTAGAGAGGGCACGCGGACCGACGAGCAGTACTTC. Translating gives CSAREGTRTDEQYF.

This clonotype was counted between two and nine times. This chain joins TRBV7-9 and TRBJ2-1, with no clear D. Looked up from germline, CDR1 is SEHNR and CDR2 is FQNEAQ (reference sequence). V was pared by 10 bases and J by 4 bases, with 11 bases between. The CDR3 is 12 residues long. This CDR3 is CATSAPYNEQFF. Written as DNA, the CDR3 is TGTGCCACCTCCGCCCCATACAATGAGCAGTTCTTC. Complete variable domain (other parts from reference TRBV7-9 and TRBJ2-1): DTGVSQNPRHKITKRGQNVTFRCDPISEHNRLYWYRQTLGQGPEFLTYFQNEAQLEKSRLLSDRFSAERPKGSFSTLEIQRTEQGDSAMYLCATSAPYNEQFFGPGTRLTVL.

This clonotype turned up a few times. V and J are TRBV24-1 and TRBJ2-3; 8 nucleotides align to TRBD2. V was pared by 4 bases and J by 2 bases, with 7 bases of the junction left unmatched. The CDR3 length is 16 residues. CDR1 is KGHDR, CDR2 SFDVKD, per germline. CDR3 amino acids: CATSDRLARNTDTQYF. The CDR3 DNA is TGTGCCACCAGTGACCGACTAGCGAGGAACACAGATACGCAGTATTTT.

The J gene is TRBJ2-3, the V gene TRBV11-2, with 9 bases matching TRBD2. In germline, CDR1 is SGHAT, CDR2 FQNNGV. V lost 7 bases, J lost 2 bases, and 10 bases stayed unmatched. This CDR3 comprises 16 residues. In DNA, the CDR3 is TGTGCCAGCAATCTTGGGACTAGCCTAAACACAGATACGCAGTATTTT. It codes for CASNLGTSLNTDTQYF.

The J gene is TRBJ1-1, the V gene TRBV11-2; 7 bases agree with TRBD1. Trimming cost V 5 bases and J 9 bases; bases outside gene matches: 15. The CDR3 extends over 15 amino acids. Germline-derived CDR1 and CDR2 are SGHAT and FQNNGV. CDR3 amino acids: CASSLISTGKPKAFF. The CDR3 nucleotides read TGTGCCAGCAGCCTCATATCGACAGGGAAGCCCAAAGCTTTCTTT.

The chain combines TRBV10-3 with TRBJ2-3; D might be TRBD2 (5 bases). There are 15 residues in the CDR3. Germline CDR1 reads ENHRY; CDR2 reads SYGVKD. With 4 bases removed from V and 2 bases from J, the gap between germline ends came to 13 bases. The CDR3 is CAISGTGLNTDTQYF. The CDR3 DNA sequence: TGTGCCATCAGTGGGACTGGTCTTAACACAGATACGCAGTATTTT.

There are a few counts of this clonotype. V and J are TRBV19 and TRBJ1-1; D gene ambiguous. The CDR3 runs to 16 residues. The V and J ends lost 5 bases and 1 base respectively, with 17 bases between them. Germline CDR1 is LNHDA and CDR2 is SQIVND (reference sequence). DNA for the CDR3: TGTGCCAGTAGTCCTGATATTTTTGGGAAGAACACTGAAGCTTTCTTT. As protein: CASSPDIFGKNTEAFF.

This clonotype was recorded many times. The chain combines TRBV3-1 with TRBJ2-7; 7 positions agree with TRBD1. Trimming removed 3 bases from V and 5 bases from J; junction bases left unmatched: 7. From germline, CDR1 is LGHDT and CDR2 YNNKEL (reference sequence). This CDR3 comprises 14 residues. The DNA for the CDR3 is TGTGCCAGCAGCCATACGACAGGGTTACACGAGCAGTACTTC. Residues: CASSHTTGLHEQYF.

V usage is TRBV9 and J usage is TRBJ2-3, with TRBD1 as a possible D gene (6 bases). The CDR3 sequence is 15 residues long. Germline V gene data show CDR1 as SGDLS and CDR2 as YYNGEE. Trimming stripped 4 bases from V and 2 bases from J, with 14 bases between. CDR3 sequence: CASSTRDTLTDTQYF. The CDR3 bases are TGTGCCAGCAGCACCCGGGACACCCTCACAGATACGCAGTATTTT.

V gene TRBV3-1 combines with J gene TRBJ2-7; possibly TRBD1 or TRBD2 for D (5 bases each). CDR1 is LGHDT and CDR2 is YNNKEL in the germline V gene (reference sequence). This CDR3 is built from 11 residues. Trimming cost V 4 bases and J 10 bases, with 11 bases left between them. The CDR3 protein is CASSPGDRQYF. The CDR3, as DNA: TGTGCCAGCAGCCCCGGGGACCGACAGTACTTC.

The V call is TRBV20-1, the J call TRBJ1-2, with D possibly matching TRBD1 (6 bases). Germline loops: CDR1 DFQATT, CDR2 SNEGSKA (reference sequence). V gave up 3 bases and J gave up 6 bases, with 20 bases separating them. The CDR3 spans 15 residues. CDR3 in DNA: TGCAGTGCTAGGAGGGGAGGGGGGCCCATGGATGGCTACACCTTC. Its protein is CSARRGGGPMDGYTF.

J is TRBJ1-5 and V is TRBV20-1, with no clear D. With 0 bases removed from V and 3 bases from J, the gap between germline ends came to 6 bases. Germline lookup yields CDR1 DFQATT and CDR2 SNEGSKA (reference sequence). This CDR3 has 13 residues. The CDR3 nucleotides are TGCAGTGCTAGAGACCCAAACAATCAGCCCCAGCATTTT. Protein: CSARDPNNQPQHF.

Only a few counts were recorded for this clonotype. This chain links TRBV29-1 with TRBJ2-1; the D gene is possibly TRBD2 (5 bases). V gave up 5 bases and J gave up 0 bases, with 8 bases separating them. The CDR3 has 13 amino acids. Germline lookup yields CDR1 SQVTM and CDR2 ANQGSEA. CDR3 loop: CSVWRVSYNEQFF. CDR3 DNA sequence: TGCAGCGTTTGGCGGGTCTCCTACAATGAGCAGTTCTTC.

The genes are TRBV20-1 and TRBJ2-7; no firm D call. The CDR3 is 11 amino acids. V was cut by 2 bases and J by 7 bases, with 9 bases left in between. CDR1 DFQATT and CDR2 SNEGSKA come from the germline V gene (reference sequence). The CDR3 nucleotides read TGCAGTGCTAGAACCAAAAGGGAGCAGTACTTC. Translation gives CSARTKREQYF.